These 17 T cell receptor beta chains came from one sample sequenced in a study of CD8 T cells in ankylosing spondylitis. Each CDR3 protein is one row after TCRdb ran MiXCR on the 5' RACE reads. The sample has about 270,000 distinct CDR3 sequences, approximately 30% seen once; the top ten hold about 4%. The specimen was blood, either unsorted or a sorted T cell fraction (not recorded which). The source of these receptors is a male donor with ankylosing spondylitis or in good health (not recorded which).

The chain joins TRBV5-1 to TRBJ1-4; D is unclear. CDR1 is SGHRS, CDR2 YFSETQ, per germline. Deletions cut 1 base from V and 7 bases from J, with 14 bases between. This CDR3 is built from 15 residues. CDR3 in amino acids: CASSLTGRGSEKLFF. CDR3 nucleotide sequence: TGCGCCAGCAGCTTGACCGGGAGAGGAAGTGAAAAACTGTTTTTT.

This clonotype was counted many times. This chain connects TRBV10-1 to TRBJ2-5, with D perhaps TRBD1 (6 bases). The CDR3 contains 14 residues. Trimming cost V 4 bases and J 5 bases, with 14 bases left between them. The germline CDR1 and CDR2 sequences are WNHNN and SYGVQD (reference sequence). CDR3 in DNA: TGCGCCAGCAGTGCCAGTACAGGGACGGAGACCCAGTACTTC. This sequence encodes CASSASTGTETQYF.

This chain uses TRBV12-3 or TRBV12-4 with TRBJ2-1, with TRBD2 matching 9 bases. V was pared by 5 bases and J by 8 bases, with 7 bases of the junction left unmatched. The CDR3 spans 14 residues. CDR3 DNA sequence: TGTGCCAGCAGTGGCGGGGGGGCTAGGGATGAGCAGTTCTTC. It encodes CASSGGGARDEQFF.

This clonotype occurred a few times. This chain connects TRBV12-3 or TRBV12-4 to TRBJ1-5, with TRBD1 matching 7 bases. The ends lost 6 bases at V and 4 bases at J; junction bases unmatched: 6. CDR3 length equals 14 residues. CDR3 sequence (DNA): TGTGCCAGCAGCATGCAGGGGGGAAATCAGCCCCAGCATTTT. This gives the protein CASSMQGGNQPQHF.

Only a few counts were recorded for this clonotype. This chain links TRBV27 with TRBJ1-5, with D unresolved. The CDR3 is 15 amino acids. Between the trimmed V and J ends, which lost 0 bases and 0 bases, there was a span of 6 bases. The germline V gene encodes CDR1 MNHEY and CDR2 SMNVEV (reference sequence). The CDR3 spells CASSLSFSSNQPQHF. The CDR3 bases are TGTGCCAGCAGTTTATCGTTCTCTAGCAATCAGCCCCAGCATTTT.

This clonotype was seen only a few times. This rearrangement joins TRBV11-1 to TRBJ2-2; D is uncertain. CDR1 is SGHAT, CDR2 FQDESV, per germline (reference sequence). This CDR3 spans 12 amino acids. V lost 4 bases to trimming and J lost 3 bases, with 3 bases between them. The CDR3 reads CASSYHTGELFF. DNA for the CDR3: TGTGCCAGCAGCTACCACACCGGGGAGCTGTTTTTT. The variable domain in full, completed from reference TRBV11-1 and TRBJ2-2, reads EAEVAQSPRYKITEKSQAVAFWCDPISGHATLYWYRQILGQGPELLVQFQDESVVDDSQLPKDRFSAERLKGVDSTLKIQPAELGDSAMYLCASSYHTGELFFGEGSRLTVL.

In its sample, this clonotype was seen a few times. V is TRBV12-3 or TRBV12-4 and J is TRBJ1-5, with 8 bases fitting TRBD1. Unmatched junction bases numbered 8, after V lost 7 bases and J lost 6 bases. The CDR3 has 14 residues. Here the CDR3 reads CASTPDREAQPQHF. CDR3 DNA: TGTGCCAGCACCCCGGACAGGGAGGCTCAGCCCCAGCATTTT.

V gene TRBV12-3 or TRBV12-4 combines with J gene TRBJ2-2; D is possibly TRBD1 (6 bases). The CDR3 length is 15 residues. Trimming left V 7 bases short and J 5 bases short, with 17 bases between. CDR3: CASNPDGTPTGELFF. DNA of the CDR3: TGTGCCAGCAACCCGGATGGGACACCTACCGGGGAGCTGTTTTTT.

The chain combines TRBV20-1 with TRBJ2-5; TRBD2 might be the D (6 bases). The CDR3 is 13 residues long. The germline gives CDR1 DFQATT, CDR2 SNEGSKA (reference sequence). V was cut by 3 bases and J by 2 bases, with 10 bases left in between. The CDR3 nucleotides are TGCAGTGCTAGCAAGGACTATCAAGAGACCCAGTACTTC. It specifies CSASKDYQETQYF.

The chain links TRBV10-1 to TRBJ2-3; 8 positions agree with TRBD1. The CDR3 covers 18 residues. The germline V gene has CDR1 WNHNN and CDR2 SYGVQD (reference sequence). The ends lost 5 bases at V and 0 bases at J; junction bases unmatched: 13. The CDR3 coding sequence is TGCGCCAGCAGTCACGGGACAGGCCCCCCGGGGAGCACAGATACGCAGTATTTT. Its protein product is CASSHGTGPPGSTDTQYF.

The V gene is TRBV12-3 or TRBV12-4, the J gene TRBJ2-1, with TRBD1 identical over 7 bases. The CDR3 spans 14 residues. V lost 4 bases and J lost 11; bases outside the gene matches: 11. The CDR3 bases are TGTGCCAGCAGTTGGGGGACAGCTCGGGCCAAGCAGTTCTTC. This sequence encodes CASSWGTARAKQFF.

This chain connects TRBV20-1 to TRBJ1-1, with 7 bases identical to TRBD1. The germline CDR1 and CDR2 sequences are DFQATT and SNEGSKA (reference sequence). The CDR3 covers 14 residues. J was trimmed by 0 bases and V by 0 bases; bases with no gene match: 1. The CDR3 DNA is TGCAGTGCTAGAGAGACAGGGATGAACACTGAAGCTTTCTTT. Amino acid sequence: CSARETGMNTEAFF.

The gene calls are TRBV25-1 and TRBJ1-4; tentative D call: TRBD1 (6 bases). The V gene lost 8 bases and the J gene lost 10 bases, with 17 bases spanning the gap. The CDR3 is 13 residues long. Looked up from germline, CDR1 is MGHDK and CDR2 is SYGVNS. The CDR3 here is CASRGDSRGKLFF. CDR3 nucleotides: TGTGCCAGCCGAGGAGACTCCAGGGGAAAACTGTTTTTT.

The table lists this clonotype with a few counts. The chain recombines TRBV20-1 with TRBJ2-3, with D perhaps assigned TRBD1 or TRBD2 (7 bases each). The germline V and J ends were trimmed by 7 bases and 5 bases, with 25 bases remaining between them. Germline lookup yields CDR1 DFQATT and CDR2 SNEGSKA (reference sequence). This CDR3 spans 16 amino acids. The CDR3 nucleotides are TGCAGTGGACCCACCCCAGGGGGGGTTCGGAGAGATACGCAGTATTTT. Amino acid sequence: CSGPTPGGVRRDTQYF.

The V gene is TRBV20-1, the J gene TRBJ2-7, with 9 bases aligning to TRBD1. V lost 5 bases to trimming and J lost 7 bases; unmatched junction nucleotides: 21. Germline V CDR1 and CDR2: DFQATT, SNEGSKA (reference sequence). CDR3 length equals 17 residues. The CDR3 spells CSAPSGDLGQGWSEQYF. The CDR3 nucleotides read TGCAGTGCTCCGAGCGGGGATTTGGGACAGGGATGGTCAGAGCAGTACTTC.

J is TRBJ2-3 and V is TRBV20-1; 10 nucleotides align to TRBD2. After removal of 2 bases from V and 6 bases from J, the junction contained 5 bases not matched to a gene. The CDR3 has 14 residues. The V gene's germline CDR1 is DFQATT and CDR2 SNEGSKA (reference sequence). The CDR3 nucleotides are TGCAGTGCTAGATCTAGCGGGGGTAGGGATACGCAGTATTTT. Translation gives CSARSSGGRDTQYF.

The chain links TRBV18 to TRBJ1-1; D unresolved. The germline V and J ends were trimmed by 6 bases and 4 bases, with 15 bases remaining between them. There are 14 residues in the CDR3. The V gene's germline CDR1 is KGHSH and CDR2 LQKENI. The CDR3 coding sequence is TGTGCCAGCTCCCCCGCGGCAGTGGGCACTGAAGCTTTCTTT. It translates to CASSPAAVGTEAFF.